The 21 T cell receptor beta chains given below trace back to one sample, sequenced in a study of blood T cell repertoires in COVID-19. Repertoires were generated with immunoSEQ multiplex PCR, while TCRdb's copy carries only in-frame clones and drops some. The sample lists 490,000 or so clones, about 88% occurring once. What was sequenced was PBMCs or T cells enriched from blood (not recorded which). The receptors were sampled from a woman aged 60-75 years who had recovered from COVID-19.

The gene calls are TRBV5-1 and TRBJ1-4; D gene uncertain. Trimming cost V 0 bases and J 0 bases, with 9 bases left between them. This CDR3 is built from 16 residues. Germline CDR1 SGHRS, CDR2 YFSETQ. The CDR3 DNA sequence: TGCGCCAGCAGCTTGGACAGCAACCCAACTAATGAAAAACTGTTTTTT. Residues: CASSLDSNPTNEKLFF.

This clone was recorded only once. The V gene is TRBV6-6, the J gene TRBJ2-1; 9 bases are shared with TRBD1. With 0 bases clipped from V and 5 bases from J, the junction kept 5 bases outside the gene matches. Per germline, CDR1 MNHNY and CDR2 SVGAGI (reference sequence). There are 16 residues in the CDR3. The CDR3 DNA is TGTGCCAGCAGTTACTCCGGGACAGGGATCCACAATGAGCAGTTCTTC. Its translation: CASSYSGTGIHNEQFF.

The chain carries TRBV5-1 and TRBJ2-1; 10 bases line up with TRBD2. The CDR3 runs to 15 residues. Germline CDR1 is SGHRS and CDR2 is YFSETQ. V was clipped by 4 bases and J by 8 bases; unmatched bases: 9. The CDR3 here is CASSPGAGGPDEQFF. DNA for the CDR3: TGCGCCAGCAGCCCGGGAGCGGGGGGGCCGGATGAGCAGTTCTTC.

This chain links TRBV4-1 with TRBJ1-5, with D perhaps matching TRBD1 (6 bases). Germline V gene lookup returns CDR1 MGHRA and CDR2 YSYEKL. The CDR3 runs 15 residues. Trimming took off 3 bases at V and 3 bases at J, with 12 bases between the two ends. The CDR3 sequence: CASSQAGANNQPQHF. The CDR3 coding sequence is TGCGCCAGCAGCCAGGCGGGGGCCAACAATCAGCCCCAGCATTTT.

The CDR3 nucleotides read TGCAGCGTCGACAGCTACGAGCAGTACTTC. Its protein is CSVDSYEQYF. The V and J genes are TRBV29-1 and TRBJ2-7; the D gene is possibly TRBD1 (5 bases). The germline gives CDR1 SQVTM, CDR2 ANQGSEA. Deletions cut 6 bases from V and 3 bases from J, with 6 bases between. The CDR3 loop spans 10 amino acids.

The chain joins TRBV5-6 to TRBJ2-2; weak D call: TRBD1 (6 bases). Germline CDR1 and CDR2: SGHDT and YYEEEE. Trimming stripped 4 bases from V and 3 bases from J, with 10 bases between. The CDR3 has 14 amino acids. This CDR3 is CASSTGTYTGELFF. As DNA, the CDR3 is TGTGCCAGCAGCACCGGGACATACACCGGGGAGCTGTTTTTT.

The chain is built from TRBV2 and TRBJ2-1, with 9 bases that match TRBD1. CDR3 length: 15 residues. Germline V gene data show CDR1 as SNHLY and CDR2 as FYNNEI. With 6 bases clipped from V and 1 base from J, the junction kept 4 bases outside the gene matches. CDR3 in amino acids: CASRADRGSYNEQFF. CDR3 DNA: TGTGCCAGCAGAGCCGACAGGGGGTCCTACAATGAGCAGTTCTTC. The whole variable domain, remainder taken from reference TRBV2 and TRBJ2-1, is EPEVTQTPSHQVTQMGQEVILRCVPISNHLYFYWYRQILGQKVEFLVSFYNNEISEKSEIFDDQFSVERPDGSNFTLKIRSTKLEDSAMYFCASRADRGSYNEQFFGPGTRLTVL.

The chain employs TRBV5-8 and TRBJ2-7; D perhaps matches TRBD1 (6 bases). V was clipped by 3 bases and J by 2 bases, with 12 bases between them. This CDR3 has 14 residues. Germline CDR1 and CDR2: SGHTS and YDEGEE. This CDR3 is CASSSEDRTYEQYF. Written as DNA, the CDR3 is TGTGCCAGCAGCTCAGAAGACAGGACCTACGAGCAGTACTTC.

This chain uses TRBV10-1 with TRBJ2-2; 9 bases line up with TRBD1. With V trimmed by 3 bases and J by 5 bases, 4 bases remained unmatched. The CDR3 covers 15 residues. Germline V lookup: CDR1 WNHNN, CDR2 SYGVQD (reference sequence). The CDR3 sequence: CASSERTGVTGELFF. Here the CDR3 DNA reads TGCGCCAGCAGTGAACGGACAGGGGTGACCGGGGAGCTGTTTTTT.

V gene TRBV4-1 combines with J gene TRBJ1-5, with 9 bases identical to TRBD1. Germline loops: CDR1 MGHRA, CDR2 YSYEKL. This CDR3 region has 15 residues. The V segment lost 4 bases and the J segment 6 bases; nucleotides outside the gene matches: 7. The DNA of the CDR3 is TGCGCCAGCAGCCGGACAGGGGATGGCAGTCAGCCCCAGCATTTT. It encodes CASSRTGDGSQPQHF.

The rearrangement uses TRBV3-1 (or the pseudogene TRBV3-2) and TRBJ2-6, with D unresolved. CDR3 length equals 19 residues. CDR1 is LGHDT and CDR2 is YNNKEL in the germline V gene (reference sequence). V dropped 0 bases and J dropped 6 bases, with 21 bases sitting between them. The CDR3 spells CASSQDKVFGSLEANVLTF. The CDR3 region has the DNA TGTGCCAGCAGCCAAGATAAAGTCTTTGGCTCGCTCGAGGCCAACGTCCTGACTTTC.

The chain joins TRBV7-9 to TRBJ1-2; 8 nucleotides align to TRBD1. V dropped 3 bases and J dropped 6; count of bases not matched to a gene: 3. Per germline, CDR1 SEHNR and CDR2 FQNEAQ (reference sequence). This CDR3 region has 13 residues. DNA for the CDR3: TGTGCCAGCAGCTTCCAGGGGGCAGATGGCTACACCTTC. It encodes CASSFQGADGYTF.

V and J are TRBV7-8 and TRBJ2-3; D ambiguous. The germline V and J ends were trimmed by 5 bases and 6 bases, with 9 bases remaining between them. CDR1 and CDR2 from the germline V gene are SGHVS and FQNEAQ. CDR3 length: 12 amino acids. CDR3 sequence (DNA): TGTGCCAGCAGCCCAACCTACGATACGCAGTATTTT. Encoded protein: CASSPTYDTQYF.

This chain links TRBV11-3 with TRBJ2-3, with 8 bases lining up with TRBD2. With V trimmed by 3 bases and J by 1 base, 6 bases remained unmatched. Germline V gives CDR1 SGHNT, CDR2 YENEEA. This CDR3 comprises 16 residues. CDR3 sequence: CASSFQSGGGTDTQYF. For the CDR3, the DNA is TGTGCCAGCAGCTTTCAGAGCGGGGGAGGCACAGATACGCAGTATTTT.

V and J are TRBV2 and TRBJ2-7, with D perhaps matching TRBD1 (6 bases). In germline, CDR1 is SNHLY, CDR2 FYNNEI. This CDR3 spans 12 amino acids. The germline V and J ends were trimmed by 6 bases and 3 bases, with 9 bases remaining between them. CDR3 bases: TGTGCCAGCAGGGAACAGGGCTACGAGCAGTACGTC. Its protein is CASREQGYEQYV.

The V and J genes are TRBV3-1 (or the pseudogene TRBV3-2) and TRBJ2-3; TRBD2 matches 13 bases. The J segment lost 1 base and the V segment lost 1 base, leaving 8 bases of the junction unmatched. CDR3 length: 19 amino acids. Germline V gene lookup returns CDR1 LGHDT and CDR2 YNNKEL (reference sequence). The CDR3: CASSQGLAGGGGGTDTQYF. Here the CDR3 DNA reads TGTGCCAGCAGCCAAGGACTAGCGGGGGGAGGAGGTGGCACAGATACGCAGTATTTT.

The J gene is TRBJ1-1, the V gene TRBV30; D gene ambiguous. V gave up 0 bases and J gave up 3 bases, with 8 bases separating them. The V gene's germline CDR1 is GTSNPN and CDR2 SVGIG (reference sequence). The CDR3 loop spans 13 amino acids. For the CDR3, the DNA is TGTGCCTGGAGTGTAAGTGAGCACACTGAAGCTTTCTTT. Protein: CAWSVSEHTEAFF. Complete variable domain (other parts from reference TRBV30 and TRBJ1-1): SQTIHQWPATLVQPVGSPLSLECTVEGTSNPNLYWYRQAAGRGLQLLFYSVGIGQISSEVPQNLSASRPQDRQFILSSKKLLLSDSGFYLCAWSVSEHTEAFFGQGTRLTVV.

The gene calls are TRBV2 and TRBJ2-1, with TRBD2 matching 14 bases. This CDR3 region has 17 residues. The ends lost 0 bases at V and 8 bases at J; junction bases unmatched: 6. Germline V gives CDR1 SNHLY, CDR2 FYNNEI. This CDR3 is CASSEARLAGGRYEQFF. CDR3 in DNA: TGTGCCAGCAGTGAAGCTAGACTAGCGGGGGGGCGGTATGAGCAGTTCTTC.

The genes are TRBV2 and TRBJ2-7; maybe TRBD2 (5 bases). Trimming removed 4 bases at V and 2 bases at J, with 6 bases between. Germline lookup yields CDR1 SNHLY and CDR2 FYNNEI. CDR3 size: 12 residues. The CDR3 coding sequence is TGTGCCAGCAGTGGAGGGACCTACGAGCAGTACTTC. As protein: CASSGGTYEQYF.

The chain uses TRBV19 and TRBJ1-5; D is perhaps TRBD1 (5 bases). With 3 bases removed from V and 7 bases from J, the gap between germline ends came to 19 bases. From germline, CDR1 is LNHDA and CDR2 SQIVND (reference sequence). This CDR3 has 16 amino acids. DNA for the CDR3: TGTGCCAGTAGTATCTCGGGGGGGAGGCTCCGACAGCCCCAGCATTTT. Translating gives CASSISGGRLRQPQHF.

In its sample, this clone was seen many times. The chain couples TRBV27 to TRBJ1-3; a possible D gene is TRBD1 (6 bases). The CDR3 spans 15 residues. Between the trimmed V and J ends, which lost 6 bases and 4 bases, there was a span of 16 bases. From germline, CDR1 is MNHEY and CDR2 SMNVEV (reference sequence). CDR3: CASSPLGAGGNTIYF. CDR3 sequence (DNA): TGTGCCAGCAGCCCGCTGGGGGCAGGGGGAAACACCATATATTTT.